Sequencing of this T cell receptor beta chain was carried out in a study of OX40 agonist ivuxolimab in advanced cancers. The protocol was immunoSEQ multiplex PCR, while the TCRdb copy is restricted to in-frame clones and leaves out a portion. The sample consists of about 80,000 clones, 85% to 95% of them appearing once. Germline loops: CDR1 MGHDK, CDR2 SYGVNS. CDR3 length: 12 residues. V lost 7 bases and J lost 9, with 15 bases in between. J is TRBJ2-5 and V is TRBV25-1, with D uncertain. The TCR originated in an adult with an advanced solid tumor such as melanoma, head and neck, liver or kidney cancer. The sequencing used CD4+ or CD8+ T cells sorted from blood, collected in a trial of the OX40 agonist ivuxolimab. The CDR3 loop is CASTGVIGSQYF. The CDR3 bases are TGTGCCAGCACCGGAGTAATTGGGTCCCAGTACTTC.